This TCR beta chain was captured in a study of T-cell reconstitution after alpha-beta-depleted transplantation in children. The study, taken as a whole, reports: Expanded graft clones numbering several hundred reportedly gave rise to alpha-beta T cells about two months after transplant. A year post-transplant, T-cell counts and diversity derived mostly from newly produced T cells.

V gave up 5 bases and J gave up 0 bases; unmatched junction bases: 4. Germline CDR1 and CDR2: DFQATT and SNEGSKA (reference sequence). The CDR3 sequence is 14 residues long. This clonotype came up a few times. Antigen: not known. Preparation of the TCRbeta library was carried out with unique molecular identifiers. TCRdb itself ran the PCR reads through MiXCR, one entry per CDR3 protein. The repertoire holds a few hundred thousand distinct CDR3 sequences, 23% seen once, with approximately 11% in the top ten. The chain has TRBV20-1 and TRBJ2-7; the match to TRBD2 covers 10 bases. Sequences were derived from PBMCs, mostly from graft donor cells, sampled 180 days after TCRalphabeta/CD19-depleted stem cell transplant. This clonotype was sampled from a male patient younger than 18 who had a stem cell transplant for acute lymphoblastic leukemia, so the T cells may come from the graft donor. The CDR3 sequence is CSAARTSGSYEQYF. CDR3 DNA sequence: TGCAGTGCTGCCCGGACTAGCGGCTCCTACGAGCAGTACTTC.